Listed below are T cell receptor beta chains from one sample, sequenced in a study of metastatic and nonmetastatic thyroid tumors. MiXCR reprocessed the PCR reads for TCRdb. The profile covers roughly 15,000 clones, with approximately 30% appearing a single time and roughly 22% taken by the ten largest. The specimen was tumor tissue. The receptors come from a female donor with papillary thyroid cancer or a benign thyroid nodule (not recorded which). Some clones in this sample may be carry-over from other donors' samples. Both conserved end residues are part of each CDR3. Clone size appears in some rows only: once, few, many, or a class for an expanded clone.

abundance | j_gene | v_gene | CDR3aa
many | TRBJ1-3 | TRBV6-2/TRBV6-3 | CASREQQSSGNTIYF
many | TRBJ2-2 | TRBV29-1 | CSVQGANTGELFF
many | TRBJ2-5 | TRBV28 | CASSPPTRRETQYF
many | TRBJ2-7 | TRBV5-6 | CASSSSYEQYF
NA | TRBJ1-1 | TRBV28 | CASSLYRGTEAFF
few | TRBJ2-7 | TRBV6-2/TRBV6-3 | CASSRGQGYEQYF
many | TRBJ2-7 | TRBV14 | CASSQKGPYGNSYEQYF
NA | TRBJ2-3 | TRBV7-8 | CASSLTGGTDTQCF
NA | TRBJ1-1 | TRBV20-1 | CSARVLLEVNTEAFF
few | TRBJ2-3 | TRBV27 | CASSPQTGVVADTQYF
medium-sized | TRBJ1-1 | TRBV5-1 | CASRAGGNTEAFF
NA | TRBJ2-1 | TRBV11-1 | CASSHSGRLRDKQFF
few | TRBJ2-7 | TRBV25-1 | CASSDSYEQYF
many | TRBJ2-7 | TRBV20-1 | CSARGSGGFYEQYF
few | TRBJ1-1 | TRBV29-1 | CSVDPWIRTGAFF
many | TRBJ2-3 | TRBV13 | CASSSGTGTGGTDTQYF
few | TRBJ1-4 | TRBV10-3 | CAIRAGLLSGKLFF
NA | TRBJ2-7 | TRBV19 | CASSGQGVHEQYF
many | TRBJ2-7 | TRBV28 | CASTPVQGAHEQYF
many | TRBJ2-7 | TRBV5-6 | CASSFPGTGDEQYF
many | TRBJ1-1 | TRBV5-5 | CASSVGQGRVYTEAFF
NA | TRBJ1-6 | TRBV20-1 | CSAREGRDNSPLHF
many | TRBJ2-5 | TRBV6-6 | CASSYRSGTLQETQYF
NA | TRBJ1-5 | TRBV20-1 | CGWGESNQPQHF
NA | TRBJ2-7 | TRBV30 | CAWSVSGNYEQYF
many | TRBJ2-7 | TRBV6-1 | CASSWGQGSYSYEQYF
NA | TRBJ1-5 | TRBV30 | CAWSGGTGTANQPQHF
many | TRBJ2-2 | TRBV9 | CASSAGQGWSGELFF
NA | TRBJ1-1 | TRBV11-2 | CASSSITGLNTEAFF
few | TRBJ2-7 | TRBV6-1 | CASSEGTSGSYEQYF
NA | TRBJ1-2 | TRBV5-6 | CASSLSSGDGYTF
few | TRBJ1-3 | TRBV6-1 | CASSSRGLGNTIYF
NA | TRBJ2-7 | TRBV13 | CASSVRKTGPDEQYF
NA | TRBJ1-6 | TRBV18 | CASSPQDLVVESPLHF
many | TRBJ2-3 | TRBV6-6 | CASSYPAWGGPTDTQYF
medium-sized | TRBJ2-2 | TRBV12-3/TRBV12-4 | CASSPGQGASGELFF
NA | TRBJ2-5 | TRBV6-4 | CASSPGLADQETQYF
NA | TRBJ1-2 | TRBV28 | CASIPQTGRFANYGYTF
many | TRBJ1-2 | TRBV2 | CASSEGGNYGYTF
many | TRBJ2-1 | TRBV6-1 | CASTGSWGNEQFF
many | TRBJ1-2 | TRBV6-1 | CASSPRGPGYGYTF
NA | TRBJ2-3 | TRBV11-1 | CASSLSGRDTDTQYF
many | TRBJ1-2 | TRBV4-1 | CASSQVLWTGKYGYTF
many | TRBJ2-1 | TRBV5-6 | CASSGFSYNEQFF
NA | TRBJ2-1 | TRBV11-3 | CASSLMGDEQFF
many | TRBJ2-3 | TRBV20-1 | CSAISRGPLGTQYF